The 24 T cell receptor beta chains listed next were all sequenced from one sample in a study of T cell repertoires in cytomegalovirus infection. These receptors' antigens are unknown. TCRdb fed the reads into MiXCR, producing one record per CDR3 protein. In the table there are approximately 1,000,000 distinct CDR3 sequences, 31% of which are singletons. Sample: cultured CD8+ T cells from PBMCs, taken from culture after CMV antigen stimulation. The origin of the receptors is a human donor in good health (CMV status not recorded). Some clones in this sample may be carry-over from other donors' samples.

This clonotype has a handful of counts. This chain links TRBV6-6 with TRBJ1-1; D gene unclear. There are 14 residues in the CDR3. Germline CDR1 MNHNY, CDR2 SVGAGI (reference sequence). The V and J ends lost 7 bases and 1 base respectively, with 13 bases between them. The CDR3 sequence is CASTPGGENTEAFF. The CDR3 region has the DNA TGTGCCAGCACCCCGGGCGGAGAGAACACTGAAGCTTTCTTT.

The chain is built from TRBV7-2 and TRBJ1-2; no firm D call. The CDR3 is made up of 15 amino acids. Germline lookup yields CDR1 SGHTA and CDR2 FQGNSA. Between the trimmed V and J ends, which lost 5 bases and 1 base, there was a span of 14 bases. The chain's CDR3 is CASSLIGGINYGYTF. As DNA, the CDR3 is TGTGCCAGCAGCCTAATTGGCGGAATTAACTATGGCTACACCTTC.

This clonotype was seen only a few times. This rearrangement joins TRBV6-5 to TRBJ1-1; D is possibly TRBD1 (6 bases). Germline V gene sequence: CDR1 MNHEY, CDR2 SVGAGI. The CDR3 covers 17 residues. The V end was cut by 3 bases, the J end by 5 bases, with 22 bases between. The CDR3 region is CASSYMRGRAMRTEAFF. Written as DNA, the CDR3 is TGTGCCAGCAGTTATATGAGGGGGAGGGCAATGAGGACTGAAGCTTTCTTT.

The chain recombines TRBV4-2 with TRBJ1-2; TRBD1 is a possible D gene (6 bases). The CDR3 is 17 amino acids. The germline CDR1 and CDR2 sequences are LGHNA and YNFKEQ. The V end was cut by 1 base, the J end by 5 bases, with 20 bases between. CDR3: CASSQVGVGGARYGYTF. CDR3 nucleotides: TGTGCCAGCAGCCAAGTTGGAGTTGGGGGGGCTCGTTATGGCTACACCTTC.

The chain couples TRBV24-1 to TRBJ2-1; possible D gene TRBD1, 5 bases. Germline CDR1 reads KGHDR; CDR2 reads SFDVKD. The CDR3 has 15 amino acids. Trimming took 3 bases from V and 4 from J, leaving 12 bases between them. The DNA of the CDR3 is TGTGCCACCAGTGATCACTCCACAGGTTACAATGAGCAGTTCTTC. Encoded protein: CATSDHSTGYNEQFF.

The V and J genes are TRBV9 and TRBJ2-5; 12 bases are a match to TRBD2. J lost 0 bases, V lost 3 bases, and 6 bases had no gene match. CDR1 and CDR2 from the germline V gene are SGDLS and YYNGEE. The CDR3 spans 17 residues. CDR3 in DNA: TGTGCCAGCAGCGGCCAAGGACTAGCGGGGTACCAAGAGACCCAGTACTTC. This sequence encodes CASSGQGLAGYQETQYF.

V is TRBV27 and J is TRBJ1-5, with no clear D. This CDR3 comprises 15 residues. Trimming took 3 bases from V and 0 from J, leaving 9 bases between them. CDR1 is MNHEY, CDR2 SMNVEV, per germline (reference sequence). The CDR3 DNA is TGTGCCAGCAGTTTGCGGGAGAATAGCAATCAGCCCCAGCATTTT. Protein product: CASSLRENSNQPQHF.

This clonotype occurred many times. The V gene is TRBV7-2, the J gene TRBJ2-3, with D possibly TRBD1 on 6 matching bases. The CDR3 runs 13 residues. V was cut by 0 bases and J by 7 bases, with 8 bases left in between. Germline V gene sequence: CDR1 SGHTA, CDR2 FQGNSA. The CDR3, as DNA: TGTGCCAGCAGCTTAGCGGGGGCGAATACGCAGTATTTT. Its translation: CASSLAGANTQYF.

The rearrangement joins TRBV27 to TRBJ1-1; the D is unclear. The CDR3 contains 15 residues. Germline lookup yields CDR1 MNHEY and CDR2 SMNVEV (reference sequence). V lost 0 bases and J 8 bases, leaving 16 bases between the germline ends. CDR3 bases: TGTGCCAGCAGTTTATCGTGGCAGCCTAGCGGGGAAGCTTTCTTT. This codes for CASSLSWQPSGEAFF.

The chain combines TRBV19 with TRBJ2-1; TRBD1 matches at 7 bases. Per the germline V gene, CDR1 is LNHDA and CDR2 is SQIVND (reference sequence). The CDR3 loop spans 16 amino acids. J gave up 3 bases and V 0 bases, and 5 bases lay outside the gene matches. CDR3 amino acids: CASSIDPGGDYNEQFF. In nucleotides, the CDR3 is TGTGCCAGTAGTATAGATCCAGGGGGTGACTACAATGAGCAGTTCTTC.

CDR3 amino acids: CASSLEAALEQYV. The CDR3 nucleotides are TGTGCCAGCAGCTTGGAGGCTGCCCTCGAGCAGTACGTC. The V call is TRBV5-6, the J call TRBJ2-7; D ambiguous. CDR1 is SGHDT, CDR2 YYEEEE, per germline. The length of the CDR3 is 13 residues. Deletions cut 0 bases from V and 6 bases from J, with 10 bases between.

This clonotype was seen a few times. The chain couples TRBV12-3 or TRBV12-4 to TRBJ2-3; 13 bases fit TRBD2. This CDR3 is built from 17 residues. Trimming took 4 bases from V and 6 from J; bases not matched to a gene: 10. The chain's CDR3 is CASSSPGLAGTRDTQYF. DNA of the CDR3: TGTGCCAGCAGTTCCCCGGGACTAGCGGGGACTCGGGATACGCAGTATTTT.

The chain employs TRBV6-1 and TRBJ2-1; 7 nucleotides match TRBD2. Germline V gives CDR1 MNHNS, CDR2 SASEGT. The CDR3 contains 16 residues. The V and J ends lost 7 bases and 5 bases, in that order; junction bases with no gene match: 14. The CDR3 nucleotides read TGTGCCAGCAAAAACTTCCGACTAGCAGGGCACAATGAGCAGTTCTTC. Its translation: CASKNFRLAGHNEQFF.

This clonotype was seen a few times. The CDR3 coding sequence is TGTGCCAGCAGTATAGGGGGCCTTCCCTATGAGCAGTTCTTC. Amino acid sequence: CASSIGGLPYEQFF. V is TRBV6-1 and J is TRBJ2-1, with 7 nucleotides matching TRBD1. V was pared by 5 bases and J by 8 bases, with 9 bases of the junction left unmatched. Germline lookup yields CDR1 MNHNS and CDR2 SASEGT. This CDR3 has 14 residues.

This clonotype was observed a few times. The gene calls are TRBV12-3 or TRBV12-4 and TRBJ1-1; D is perhaps TRBD1 (5 bases). V lost 1 base and J lost 4, with 10 bases in between. This CDR3 has 14 residues. The CDR3 here is CASSLGGLSTEAFF. CDR3 DNA sequence: TGTGCCAGCAGTTTAGGGGGACTGTCCACTGAAGCTTTCTTT.

This clonotype came up a few times. The V gene is TRBV6-5, the J gene TRBJ2-2; D tentatively reads TRBD1 or TRBD2 (5 bases each). Trimming cost V 0 bases and J 0 bases, with 11 bases left between them. The CDR3 is made up of 17 amino acids. Germline CDR1 MNHEY, CDR2 SVGAGI. CDR3 region: CASSYSRGVPNTGELFF. DNA for the CDR3: TGTGCCAGCAGTTACTCGAGAGGGGTCCCGAACACCGGGGAGCTGTTTTTT.

The table lists this clonotype with a few counts. The rearrangement links TRBV28 to TRBJ2-5; D remains unclear. V gave up 8 bases and J gave up 2 bases, with 15 bases separating them. Germline CDR1 and CDR2: MDHEN and SYDVKM. This CDR3 has 14 residues. DNA for the CDR3: TGTGCCAGCCGTACCATCGGCGTTCAAGAGACCCAGTACTTC. Protein: CASRTIGVQETQYF.

This clonotype was found a few times. V and J are TRBV6-2 or TRBV6-3 and TRBJ2-1, with TRBD2 identical over 7 bases. Germline lookup yields CDR1 MNHEY and CDR2 SVGEGT. The V and J ends lost 0 bases and 0 bases, in that order; junction bases with no gene match: 2. CDR3 length: 16 residues. CDR3 in amino acids: CASSYSRGVSYNEQFF. The CDR3 bases are TGTGCCAGCAGTTACTCTCGGGGGGTCTCCTACAATGAGCAGTTCTTC.

The chain combines TRBV6-5 with TRBJ1-1; D is ambiguous. Per germline, CDR1 MNHEY and CDR2 SVGAGI. The CDR3 totals 16 residues. The germline V and J ends were trimmed by 0 bases and 2 bases, with 13 bases remaining between them. DNA for the CDR3: TGTGCCAGCAGTTACTCGCGTGATGAGCTTAACACTGAAGCTTTCTTT. Its translation is CASSYSRDELNTEAFF.

The V gene is TRBV2, the J gene TRBJ1-1; D unclear. From germline, CDR1 is SNHLY and CDR2 FYNNEI. This CDR3 has 11 amino acids. The CDR3 sequence is CVVPLNTEAFF. The CDR3 coding sequence is TGTGTCGTTCCCTTGAACACTGAAGCTTTCTTT.

The rearrangement links TRBV24-1 to TRBJ1-2; D gene unclear. The CDR3 has 21 residues. V dropped 1 base and J dropped 5 bases, with 31 bases sitting between them. Germline loops: CDR1 KGHDR, CDR2 SFDVKD. The CDR3 is CATSDLVKGVDGKGYRYGYTF. CDR3 bases: TGTGCCACCAGTGATTTAGTTAAGGGAGTAGATGGGAAAGGATACCGTTATGGCTACACCTTC.

This rearrangement joins TRBV7-6 to TRBJ1-2; 11 bases fit TRBD1. The J segment lost 2 bases and the V segment lost 4 bases, leaving 9 bases of the junction unmatched. Germline CDR1 reads SGHVS; CDR2 reads FNYEAQ. This CDR3 is 17 amino acids long. The CDR3 reads CASSSDRGPLENYGYTF. The CDR3 region has the DNA TGTGCCAGCAGCTCGGACAGGGGGCCACTTGAGAACTATGGCTACACCTTC. The full variable domain, rest sourced from reference TRBV7-6 and TRBJ1-2, is GAGVSQSPRYKVTKRGQDVALRCDPISGHVSLYWYRQALGQGPEFLTYFNYEAQQDKSGLPNDRFSAERPEGSISTLTIQRTEQRDSAMYRCASSSDRGPLENYGYTFGSGTRLTVV.

This clonotype was counted only a few times. The CDR3, as DNA: TGTGCCATCGGACAGGGCAACTACGAGCAGTACGTC. Residues: CAIGQGNYEQYV. The chain employs TRBV10-3 and TRBJ2-7, with 8 positions matching TRBD1. Germline V gene lookup returns CDR1 ENHRY and CDR2 SYGVKD. With 8 bases clipped from V and 3 bases from J, the junction kept 3 bases outside the gene matches. This CDR3 is 12 amino acids long.

The chain employs TRBV27 and TRBJ1-6; D remains ambiguous. The CDR3 is 13 amino acids. Looked up from germline, CDR1 is MNHEY and CDR2 is SMNVEV (reference sequence). Between the trimmed V and J ends, which lost 6 bases and 5 bases, there was a span of 8 bases. The CDR3 reads CASRSLDNSPLHF. CDR3 nucleotide sequence: TGTGCCAGCAGGAGCCTGGATAATTCACCCCTCCACTTT.